This paragraph covers one TCR beta chain sequence. This clonotype was recorded a few times. The antigen it binds to is not known. The junction departs from germline at one end; a sequencing error may be responsible. The entry originates in a study of response to subunit inactivated influenza vaccine (dated by TCRdb to about 2018). For the wider study: Deep quantitative profiling of the T cell receptor repertoire was used in the study to follow responses to a trivalent subunit inactivated influenza vaccine.

Broader findings and caveats from the paper: It was suggested by the authors that each seasonal influenza vaccination may recruit only a limited number of new T cells.

The CDR3, cysteine through phenylalanine, is 14 amino acids long. Of the read, only the CDR3 DNA is kept; its 42 bases are in frame from base 1. CDR1 and CDR2, per the germline V gene, are SQVTM and ANQGSEA. Interpreted using the paper, the time point label stands for: approximately 45 days after influenza vaccine administration. To prepare the library, RT-PCR was applied. Sequenced on an Illumina HiSeq 2500. TCRdb reanalyzed the raw reads on its own, using fastp at Q25 for trimming and MiXCR for clone calling, and kept in-frame beta chains. Every distinct CDR3 protein forms one entry, paired with its most common genes and DNA. For this sample the table gives 450,000 to 500,000 distinct CDR3 sequences, of which roughly 9.8% were detected only once. Jointly, the top ten make up approximately 12% of the sample.

The receptor was derived from a man aged 50 to 59 who received an inactivated influenza vaccine. Donor details come from another sample of the same person, matched by shared clones. The specimen comprised PBMCs from blood, sampled around seven weeks after vaccination. The chain links TRBV29-1 with TRBJ1-4; a tentative D match to TRBD1 spans 5 bases. The DNA sequence is given as TGCAGCGTTGAAGAGGGGGAAACTGATGAAAAACTGTTTTTT. It encodes CSVEEGETDEKLFF.